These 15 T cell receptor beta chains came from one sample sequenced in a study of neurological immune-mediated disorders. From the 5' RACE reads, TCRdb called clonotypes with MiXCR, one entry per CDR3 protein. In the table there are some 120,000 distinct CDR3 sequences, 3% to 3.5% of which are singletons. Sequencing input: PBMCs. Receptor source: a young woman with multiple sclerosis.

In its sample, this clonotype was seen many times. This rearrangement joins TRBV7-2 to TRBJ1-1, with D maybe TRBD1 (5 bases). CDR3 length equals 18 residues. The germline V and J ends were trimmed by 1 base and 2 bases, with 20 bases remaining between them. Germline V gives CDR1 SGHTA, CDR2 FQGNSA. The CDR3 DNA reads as TGTGCCAGCAGCTTAGGGTTTTTGACTGGGGGGAGAAACACTGAAGCTTTCTTT. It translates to CASSLGFLTGGRNTEAFF.

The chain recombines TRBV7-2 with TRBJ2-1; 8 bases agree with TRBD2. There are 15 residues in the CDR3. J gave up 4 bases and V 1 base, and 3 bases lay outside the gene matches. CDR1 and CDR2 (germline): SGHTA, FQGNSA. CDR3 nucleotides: TGTGCCAGCAGCTTAGAAGCGGGAGTGTACAATGAGCAGTTCTTC. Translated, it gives CASSLEAGVYNEQFF.

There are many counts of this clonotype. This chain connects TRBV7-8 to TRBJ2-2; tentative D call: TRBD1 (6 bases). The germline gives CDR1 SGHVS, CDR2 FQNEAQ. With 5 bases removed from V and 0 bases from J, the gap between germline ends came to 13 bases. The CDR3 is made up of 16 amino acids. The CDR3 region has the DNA TGTGCCAGCAGCCTATGGGACACCTCGAACACCGGGGAGCTGTTTTTT. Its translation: CASSLWDTSNTGELFF. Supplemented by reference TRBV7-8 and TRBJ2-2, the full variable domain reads GAGVSQSPRYKVAKRGQDVALRCDPISGHVSLFWYQQALGQGPEFLTYFQNEAQLDKSGLPSDRFFAERPEGSVSTLKIQRTQQEDSAVYLCASSLWDTSNTGELFFGEGSRLTVL.

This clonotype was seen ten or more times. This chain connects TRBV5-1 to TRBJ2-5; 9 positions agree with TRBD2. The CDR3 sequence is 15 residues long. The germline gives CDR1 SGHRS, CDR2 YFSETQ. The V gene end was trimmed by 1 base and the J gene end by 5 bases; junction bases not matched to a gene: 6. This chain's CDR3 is CASSLQAGGLETQYF. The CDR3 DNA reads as TGCGCCAGCAGCTTGCAAGCGGGGGGCTTGGAGACCCAGTACTTC.

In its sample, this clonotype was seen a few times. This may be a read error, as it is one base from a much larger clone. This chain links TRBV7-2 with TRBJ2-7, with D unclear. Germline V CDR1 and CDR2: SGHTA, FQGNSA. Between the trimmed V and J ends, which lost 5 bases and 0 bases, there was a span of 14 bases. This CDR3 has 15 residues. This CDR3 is CASSLSTTNSYEQYV. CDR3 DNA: TGTGCCAGCAGCCTGAGCACTACCAACTCCTACGAGCAGTACGTC.

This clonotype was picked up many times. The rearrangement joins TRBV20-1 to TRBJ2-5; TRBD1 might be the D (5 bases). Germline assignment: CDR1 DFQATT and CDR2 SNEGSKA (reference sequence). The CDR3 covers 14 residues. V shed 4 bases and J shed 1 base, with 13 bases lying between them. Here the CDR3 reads CSAIRTRSQETQYF. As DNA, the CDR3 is TGCAGTGCTATACGGACACGCTCCCAAGAGACCCAGTACTTC.

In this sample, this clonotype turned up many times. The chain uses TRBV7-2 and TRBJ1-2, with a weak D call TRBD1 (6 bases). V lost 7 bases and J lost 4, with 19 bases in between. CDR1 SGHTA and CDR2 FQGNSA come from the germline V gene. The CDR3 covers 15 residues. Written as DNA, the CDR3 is TGTGCCAGCATCCACAAGTGGGGGCTCCCCTATGGCTACACCTTC. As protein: CASIHKWGLPYGYTF.

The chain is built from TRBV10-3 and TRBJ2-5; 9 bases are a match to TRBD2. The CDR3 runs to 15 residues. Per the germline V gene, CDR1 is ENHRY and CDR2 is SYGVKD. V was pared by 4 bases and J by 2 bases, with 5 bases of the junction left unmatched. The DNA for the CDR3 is TGTGCCATCAGTGCCCCAGCGGGGGGTCAAGAGACCCAGTACTTC. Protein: CAISAPAGGQETQYF.

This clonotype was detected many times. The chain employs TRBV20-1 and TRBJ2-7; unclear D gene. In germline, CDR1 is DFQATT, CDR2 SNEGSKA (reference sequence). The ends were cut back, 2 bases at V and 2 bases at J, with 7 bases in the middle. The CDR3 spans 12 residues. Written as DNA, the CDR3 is TGCAGTGCTAGACAGACCACCTACGAGCAGTACTTC. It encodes CSARQTTYEQYF.

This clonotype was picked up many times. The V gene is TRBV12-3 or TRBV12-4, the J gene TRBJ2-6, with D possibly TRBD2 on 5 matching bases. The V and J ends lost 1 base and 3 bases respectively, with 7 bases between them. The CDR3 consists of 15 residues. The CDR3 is CASSLVSGGANVLTF. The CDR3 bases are TGTGCCAGCAGTTTAGTGAGCGGTGGGGCCAACGTCCTGACTTTC.

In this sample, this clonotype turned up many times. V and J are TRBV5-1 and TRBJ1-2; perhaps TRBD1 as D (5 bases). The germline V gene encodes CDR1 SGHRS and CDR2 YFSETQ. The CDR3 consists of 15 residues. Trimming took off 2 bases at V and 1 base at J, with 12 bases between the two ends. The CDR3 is CASSFGTADNYGYTF. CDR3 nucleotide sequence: TGCGCCAGCAGCTTCGGGACCGCGGATAACTATGGCTACACCTTC.

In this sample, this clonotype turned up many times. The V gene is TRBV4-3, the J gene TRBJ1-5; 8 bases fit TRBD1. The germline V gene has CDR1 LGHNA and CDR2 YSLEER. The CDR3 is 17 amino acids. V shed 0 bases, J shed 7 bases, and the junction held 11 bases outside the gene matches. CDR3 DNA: TGCGCCAGCAGCCAAGATCTACGTTCGACAGGGGTCCAGCCCCAGCATTTT. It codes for CASSQDLRSTGVQPQHF.

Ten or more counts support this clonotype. For the CDR3, the DNA is TGTGCCAGCAGCCACCCGGAGTGGGAGATTTCCTACAATGAGCAGTTCTTC. Translating it yields CASSHPEWEISYNEQFF. This chain connects TRBV6-2 or TRBV6-3 to TRBJ2-1; a possible D gene is TRBD2 (5 bases). Per the germline V gene, CDR1 is MNHEY and CDR2 is SVGEGT. Trimming shortened V by 6 bases and J by 1 base, and 19 bases separated the two germline ends. There are 17 residues in the CDR3.

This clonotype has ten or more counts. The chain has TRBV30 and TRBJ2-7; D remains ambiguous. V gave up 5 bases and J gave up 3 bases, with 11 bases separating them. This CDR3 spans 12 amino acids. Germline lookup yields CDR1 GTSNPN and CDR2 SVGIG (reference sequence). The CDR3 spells CAWGTAFYEQYF. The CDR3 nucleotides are TGTGCCTGGGGCACAGCCTTCTACGAGCAGTACTTC.

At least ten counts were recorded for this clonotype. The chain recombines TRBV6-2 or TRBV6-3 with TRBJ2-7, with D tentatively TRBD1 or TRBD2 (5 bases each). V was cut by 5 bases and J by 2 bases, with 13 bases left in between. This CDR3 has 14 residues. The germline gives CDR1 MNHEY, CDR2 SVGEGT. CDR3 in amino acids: CASSNSGLPYEQYF. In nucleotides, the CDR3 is TGTGCCAGCAGTAATTCGGGGCTCCCCTACGAGCAGTACTTC.